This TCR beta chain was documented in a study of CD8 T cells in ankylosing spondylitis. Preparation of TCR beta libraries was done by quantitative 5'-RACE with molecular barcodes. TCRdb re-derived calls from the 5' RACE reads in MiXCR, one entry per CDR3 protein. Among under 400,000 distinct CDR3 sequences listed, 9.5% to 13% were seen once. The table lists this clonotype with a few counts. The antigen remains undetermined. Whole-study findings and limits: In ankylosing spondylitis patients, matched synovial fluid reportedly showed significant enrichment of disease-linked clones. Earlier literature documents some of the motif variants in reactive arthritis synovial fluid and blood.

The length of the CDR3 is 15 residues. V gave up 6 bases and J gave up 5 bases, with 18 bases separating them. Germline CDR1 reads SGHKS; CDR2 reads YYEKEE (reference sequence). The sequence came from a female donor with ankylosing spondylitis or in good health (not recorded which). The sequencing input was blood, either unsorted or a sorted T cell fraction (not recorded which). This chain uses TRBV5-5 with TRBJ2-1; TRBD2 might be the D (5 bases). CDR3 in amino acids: CASTLRGNEDNEQFF. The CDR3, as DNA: TGTGCCAGCACCCTGCGAGGGAATGAGGACAATGAGCAGTTCTTC.